This TCR beta chain is from a study of T cells in Graves' hyperthyroidism and ophthalmopathy. Whole-study results and caveats: Most thyroid clonotypes expanded above 0.001 appeared in blood too.

To note about this clonotype: Its antigen is currently unknown.

The germline V gene encodes CDR1 LGHDT and CDR2 YNNKEL (reference sequence). V was trimmed by 8 bases and J by 2 bases, leaving 15 bases between them. There are 14 residues in the CDR3. What was amplified from RNA transcripts were TCR beta CDR3 regions. A first-round RT-PCR of the TCR CDR3 used the HTBI primer set. One entry per CDR3 protein, called by TCRdb with MiXCR from the multiplex PCR reads. Of some 580,000 distinct CDR3 sequences listed, roughly 15% were seen once; the top ten hold more than 3%. The TCR was taken from a woman in her thirties or forties with Graves' ophthalmopathy. The chain employs TRBV3-1 and TRBJ1-1, with D possibly being TRBD1 (5 bases). The sequencing input was blood. The CDR3 region is CASSQGGVNTEAFF. CDR3 nucleotide sequence: TGTGCCAGCTCTCAGGGTGGGGTTAACACTGAAGCTTTCTTT.